This TCR beta chain was sequenced during a study of cytomegalovirus exposure and HLA in healthy donors. Study observations and caveats: An Asian-associated ancestry cluster reportedly showed fewer N-insertions than the roughly 700-donor mean in a later analysis. In a later analysis, CMV-associated beta chains were mostly HLA-associated, it appeared. Immune exposure information comprised only CMV serostatus.

A remark on this clone: Its antigen is currently unknown.

The PCR was carried out with 60 Vbeta primers and 13 Jbeta primers. Profiled with immunoSEQ multiplex PCR; TCRdb holds only in-frame clones, not every one. The table has some 75,000 clones, 60% to 85% seen once. V lost 8 bases and J lost 3, with 8 bases in between. This CDR3 spans 12 amino acids. In germline, CDR1 is MDHEN, CDR2 SYDVKM. The sample was PBMCs. The TCR sequence derives from a man younger than 35 in good health and CMV-seropositive. J is TRBJ1-5 and V is TRBV28; no reliable D call. CDR3 sequence: CASGRVNQPQHF. CDR3 in DNA: TGTGCCAGCGGGCGTGTCAATCAGCCCCAGCATTTT. The full variable domain, completed using reference TRBV28 and TRBJ1-5, is DVKVTQSSRYLVKRTGEKVFLECVQDMDHENMFWYRQDPGLGLRLIYFSYDVKMKEKGDIPEGYSVSREKKERFSLILESASTNQTSMYLCASGRVNQPQHFGDGTRLSIL.